This T cell receptor (beta chain) was captured in a study of identical twins. Study observations and caveats: There was more out-of-frame TCR alpha sharing in monozygotic twins than models estimated. Zero-insertion results could be subject to partial confounding by invariant MAIT and iNKT cells. Cord blood's abundant beta clonotypes had fewer insertions, unlike memory repertoires.

On this clonotype: What it binds is not known.

Carrying unique molecular identifiers, the cDNA also gained a universal primer site through template switching. TCRdb reanalysed the 5' RACE reads using MiXCR and keeps one entry per CDR3 protein. The sample consists of hundreds of thousands of distinct CDR3 sequences, around 9.6% of them appearing once. The sequence came from a woman in her late teens or twenties in good health. Sequenced material: memory (CD45RO+) T cells sorted from blood.

This CDR3 reads CASSFVSGNEQFF. The CDR3 DNA reads TGCGCCAGCAGCTTTGTGTCGGGCAATGAGCAGTTCTTC. This chain links TRBV5-1 with TRBJ2-1; D is ambiguous. The germline CDR1 and CDR2 sequences are SGHRS and YFSETQ. Trimming pared 2 bases from V and 6 bases from J, leaving 9 bases between. This CDR3 has 13 amino acids.